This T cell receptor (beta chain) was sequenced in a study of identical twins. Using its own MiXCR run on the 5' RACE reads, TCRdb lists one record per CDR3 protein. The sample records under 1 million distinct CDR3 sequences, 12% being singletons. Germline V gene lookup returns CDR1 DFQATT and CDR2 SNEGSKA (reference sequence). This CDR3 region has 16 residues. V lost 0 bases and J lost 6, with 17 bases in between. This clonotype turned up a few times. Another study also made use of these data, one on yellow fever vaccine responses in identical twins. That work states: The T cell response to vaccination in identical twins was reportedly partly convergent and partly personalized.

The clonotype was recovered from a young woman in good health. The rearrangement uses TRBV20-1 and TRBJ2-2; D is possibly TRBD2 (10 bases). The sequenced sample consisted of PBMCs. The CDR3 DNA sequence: TGCAGTGCTAGAGAGACAGGGGGACTAGCGTCCGGGGAGCTGTTTTTT. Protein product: CSARETGGLASGELFF.